The source of this T cell receptor beta chain is a study of brain T cells in children with intractable seizures. Study-level results: Absence of clones before surgery may stem from lower sequencing depth. HCMV serostatus was not known, and viral specificity came from CDR3 similarity only.

Method: immunoSEQ multiplex PCR; TCRdb's copy keeps in-frame clones and lacks some. The table has about 76,000 clones, about 93% seen once. About this clone itself: As yet, its antigen is unknown. Other DNA sequences within the sample encode an identical CDR3.

CDR1 and CDR2 (germline): SGHRS, YFSETQ. This CDR3 comprises 10 residues. V was trimmed by 5 bases and J by 3 bases, leaving 3 bases between them. The sequenced cases were selected for having the highest brain T cell transcript signatures. This clonotype was obtained from a boy younger than two with tuberous sclerosis and intractable seizures. The rearrangement uses TRBV5-1 and TRBJ2-7; D is undetermined. The material was peripheral blood, obtained at surgery. The CDR3 here is CASSSYEQYF. The CDR3 coding sequence is TGCGCCAGCAGTAGCTACGAGCAGTACTTC.